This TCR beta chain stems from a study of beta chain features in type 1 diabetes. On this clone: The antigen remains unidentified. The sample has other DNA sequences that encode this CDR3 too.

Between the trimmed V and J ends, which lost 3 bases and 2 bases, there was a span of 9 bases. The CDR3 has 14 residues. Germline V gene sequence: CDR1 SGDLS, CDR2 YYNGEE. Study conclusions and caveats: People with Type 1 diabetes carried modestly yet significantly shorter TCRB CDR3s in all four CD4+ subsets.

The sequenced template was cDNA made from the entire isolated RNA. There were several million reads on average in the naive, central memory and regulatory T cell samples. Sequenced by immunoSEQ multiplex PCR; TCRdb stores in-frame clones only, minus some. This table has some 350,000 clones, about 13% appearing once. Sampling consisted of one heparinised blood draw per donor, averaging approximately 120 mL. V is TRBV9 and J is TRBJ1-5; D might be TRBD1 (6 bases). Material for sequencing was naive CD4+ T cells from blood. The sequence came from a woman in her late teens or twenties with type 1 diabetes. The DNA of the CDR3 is TGTGCCAGCAGCGCGACAGGAGGCAATCAGCCCCAGCATTTT. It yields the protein CASSATGGNQPQHF.